Included here is one T cell receptor beta chain sequence, with context. The sample belongs to a study of blood T cell repertoires in COVID-19. Study-level information: Acute and convalescent COVID-19 specimens originated in the United States, Italy and Spain. The cDNA or gDNA used as material had been derived from T cells, B-cell-depleted T cells, or PBMCs.

TCRdb's table, derived via immunoSEQ multiplex PCR, lists solely in-frame clones and lacks some. The sample carries about 210,000 clones, over 75% recorded once. Enrolment of Seattle patients took place during active infection, and they were followed longitudinally. Between the trimmed V and J ends, which lost 3 bases and 4 bases, there was a span of 7 bases. The germline V gene has CDR1 KGHSH and CDR2 LQKENI. This CDR3 region has 12 residues. V usage is TRBV18 and J usage is TRBJ2-7; TRBD1 is a possible D gene (6 bases). The TCR originated in a man aged 50 to 59 with COVID-19, enrolled during active disease. Sequencing was carried out using peripheral blood. The CDR3 sequence: CASSPGQYEQYF. The CDR3 coding sequence is TGTGCCAGCTCACCCGGACAGTACGAGCAGTACTTC.